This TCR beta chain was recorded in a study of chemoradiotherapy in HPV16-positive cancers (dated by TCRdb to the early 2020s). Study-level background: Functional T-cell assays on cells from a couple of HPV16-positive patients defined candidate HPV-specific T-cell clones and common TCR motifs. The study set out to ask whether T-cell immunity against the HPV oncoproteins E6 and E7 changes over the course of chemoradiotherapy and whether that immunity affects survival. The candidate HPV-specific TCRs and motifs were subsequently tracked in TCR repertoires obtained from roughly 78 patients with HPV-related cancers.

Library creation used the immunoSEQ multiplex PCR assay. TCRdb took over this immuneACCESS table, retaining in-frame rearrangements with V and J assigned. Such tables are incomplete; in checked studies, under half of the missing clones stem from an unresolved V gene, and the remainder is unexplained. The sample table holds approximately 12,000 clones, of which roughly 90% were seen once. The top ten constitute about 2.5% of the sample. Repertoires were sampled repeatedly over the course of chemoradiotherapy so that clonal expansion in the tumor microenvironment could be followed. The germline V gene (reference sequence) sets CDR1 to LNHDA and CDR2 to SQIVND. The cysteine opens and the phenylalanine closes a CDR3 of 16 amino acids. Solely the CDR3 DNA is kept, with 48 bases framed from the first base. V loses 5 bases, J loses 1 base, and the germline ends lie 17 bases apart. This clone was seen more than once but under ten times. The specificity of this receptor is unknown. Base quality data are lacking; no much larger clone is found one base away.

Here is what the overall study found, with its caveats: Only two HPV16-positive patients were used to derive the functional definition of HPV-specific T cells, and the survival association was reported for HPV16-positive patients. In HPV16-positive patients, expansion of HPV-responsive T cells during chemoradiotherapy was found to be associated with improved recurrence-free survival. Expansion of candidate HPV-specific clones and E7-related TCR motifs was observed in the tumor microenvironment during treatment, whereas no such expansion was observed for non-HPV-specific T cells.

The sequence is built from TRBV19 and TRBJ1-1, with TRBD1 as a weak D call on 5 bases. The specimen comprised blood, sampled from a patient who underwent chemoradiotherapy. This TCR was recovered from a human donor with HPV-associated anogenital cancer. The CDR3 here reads CASSRLRGTGNTEAFF. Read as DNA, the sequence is TGTGCCAGTAGTCGCCTTCGAGGGACGGGGAACACTGAAGCTTTCTTT.